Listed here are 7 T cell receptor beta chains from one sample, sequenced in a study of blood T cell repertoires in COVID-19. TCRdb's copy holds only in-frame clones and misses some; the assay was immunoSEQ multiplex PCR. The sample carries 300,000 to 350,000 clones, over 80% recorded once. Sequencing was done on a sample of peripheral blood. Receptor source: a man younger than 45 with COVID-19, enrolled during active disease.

The CDR3 loop reads CAIKGGEYNSPLHF. CDR3 sequence (DNA): TGTGCCATCAAGGGGGGGGAGTATAATTCACCCCTCCACTTT. J is TRBJ1-6 and V is TRBV10-3, with D possibly TRBD1 on 6 matching bases. The CDR3 totals 14 residues. Germline CDR1 is ENHRY and CDR2 is SYGVKD. The ends were cut back, 7 bases at V and 4 bases at J, with 11 bases in the middle.

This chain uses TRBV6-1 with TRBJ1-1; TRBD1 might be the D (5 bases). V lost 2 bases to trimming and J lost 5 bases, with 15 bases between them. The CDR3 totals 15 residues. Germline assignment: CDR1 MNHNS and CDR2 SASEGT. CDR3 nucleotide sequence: TGTGCCAGCAGTGAAAGATCTGGGGGGTGGACTGAAGCTTTCTTT. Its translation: CASSERSGGWTEAFF.

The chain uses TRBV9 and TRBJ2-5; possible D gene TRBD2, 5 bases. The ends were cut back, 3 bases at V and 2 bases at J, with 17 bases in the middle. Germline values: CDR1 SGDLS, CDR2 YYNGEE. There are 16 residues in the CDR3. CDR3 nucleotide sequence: TGTGCCAGCAGCGCGGGGTATGTCAGAGAACAAGAGACCCAGTACTTC. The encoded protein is CASSAGYVREQETQYF.

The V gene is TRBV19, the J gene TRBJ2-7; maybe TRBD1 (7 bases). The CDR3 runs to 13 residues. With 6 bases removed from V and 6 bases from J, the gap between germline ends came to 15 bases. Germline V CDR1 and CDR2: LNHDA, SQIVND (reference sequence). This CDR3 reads CASRSTGTSEQYF. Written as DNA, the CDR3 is TGTGCCAGTAGGTCGACAGGGACTTCCGAGCAGTACTTC.

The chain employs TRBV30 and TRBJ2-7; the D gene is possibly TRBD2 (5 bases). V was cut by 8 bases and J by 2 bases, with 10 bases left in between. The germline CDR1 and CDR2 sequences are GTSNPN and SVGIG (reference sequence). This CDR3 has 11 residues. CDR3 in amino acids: CATGSTYEQYF. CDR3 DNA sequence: TGTGCCACGGGATCTACCTACGAGCAGTACTTC.

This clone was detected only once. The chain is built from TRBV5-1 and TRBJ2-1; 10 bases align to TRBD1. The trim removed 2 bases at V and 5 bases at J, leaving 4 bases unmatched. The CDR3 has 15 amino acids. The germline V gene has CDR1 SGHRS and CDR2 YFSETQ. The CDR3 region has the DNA TGCGCCAGCAGCTTATCCGGGACAGGGGACAATGAGCAGTTCTTC. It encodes CASSLSGTGDNEQFF.

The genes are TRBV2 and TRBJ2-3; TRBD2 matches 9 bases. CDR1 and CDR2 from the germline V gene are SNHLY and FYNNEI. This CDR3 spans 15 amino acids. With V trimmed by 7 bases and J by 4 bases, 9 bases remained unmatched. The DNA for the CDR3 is TGTGCCAGCACCATCGGCGGGGGGGCGGCAGATACGCAGTATTTT. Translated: CASTIGGGAADTQYF.